Described below is a single TCR beta chain sequence and its context. Its antigen remains undetermined. No much larger clone exists at a distance of one base, and base qualities are not known. The collaborating institutions used their own protocols to collect whole blood in K2EDTA tubes. For TCRbeta analysis, collaborator samples were shipped as frozen whole blood, as isolated PBMCs, or as DNA extracted from either sample type. TCRbeta CDR3 regions were amplified from genomic DNA by means of the immunoSEQ Assay, a bias-controlled multiplex PCR. On the study's bioinformatics: Nucleated cell counts per sample were estimated from amplification of reference gene primers within the assay. Sequence reads were collapsed and filtered to measure the absolute abundance of every unique TCRbeta CDR3 rearrangement. For each sample, productive Simpson clonality was calculated by taking the square root of Simpson's diversity index across productive rearrangements. The clones in this table, taken by TCRdb from immuneACCESS, are in-frame only. Not every clone is retained; where verified, under half of the shortfall comes from an unresolved V gene, and the cause of the rest is unknown. The DNA was the basis for D and trimming; V, J and clone size are from that table. The sample contains over 100,000 clones, roughly three quarters of them found a single time. The ten largest clones capture about 1.9% of the sample.

The data were obtained in a study of blood T cell repertoires in COVID-19 (TCRdb year 2020). Broadly, across the study: The collaborator samples originated in the United States, Italy and Spain and spanned the acute and convalescent phases of COVID-19. The material from the prospective study consisted of cDNA or gDNA derived from T cells, B-cell-depleted T cells, or PBMCs. Deeply sampled blood TCRbeta repertoires from subjects exposed to, actively infected with, or recovered from COVID-19 were included in the dataset. The repertoires were released in a freely available public database meant as a resource for research on the immune response to SARS-CoV-2. The samples were drawn from the first 160 participants of the ongoing ImmuneRACE study and from over a thousand subjects provided by 6 global collaborators. Sample metadata almost always included a de-identified subject ID, COVID-19 status, age in years and sex. Where HLA class I and class II types were available, the types were taken from metadata supplied by the sample provider, not from assay-based typing. Paper-wide results and their limitations: Clinical and demographic metadata were provided uncurated, with the amount varying by source and participant.

Taken from cysteine to phenylalanine, the CDR3 has 13 residues. Only the CDR3 DNA stays, 39 bases, in frame from base 1. V is shortened by 4 bases, J by 4 bases, and the region joining them spans 11 bases. Looking up the germline V gene yields CDR1 SGHRS and CDR2 YFSETQ. Rearrangement joined TRBV5-1 to TRBJ2-5; 5 matching bases give a weak D call of TRBD1. Sequencing was performed on peripheral blood. This sequence originates from a woman aged 70-85 years with acute or convalescent COVID-19. DNA sequence: TGCGCCAGCAGCGTACAGGACCGAGAGACCCAGTACTTC. It encodes CASSVQDRETQYF.